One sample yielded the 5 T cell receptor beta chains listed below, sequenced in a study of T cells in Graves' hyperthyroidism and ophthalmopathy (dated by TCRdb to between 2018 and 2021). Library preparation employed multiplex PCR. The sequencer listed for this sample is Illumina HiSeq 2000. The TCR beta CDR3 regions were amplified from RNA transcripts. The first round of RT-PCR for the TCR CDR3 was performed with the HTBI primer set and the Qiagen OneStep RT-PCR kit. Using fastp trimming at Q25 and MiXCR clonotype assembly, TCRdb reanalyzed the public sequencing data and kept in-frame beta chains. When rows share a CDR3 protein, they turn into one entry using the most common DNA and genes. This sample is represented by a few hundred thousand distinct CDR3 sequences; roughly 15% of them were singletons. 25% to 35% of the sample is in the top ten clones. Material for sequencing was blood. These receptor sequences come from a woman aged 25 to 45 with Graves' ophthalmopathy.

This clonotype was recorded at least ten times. In DNA form, the CDR3 reads TGTGCCAGCAGCCGAGACAGGGGGCGAGCCACAGATACGCAGTATTTT. This gives the protein CASSRDRGRATDTQYF. The genes are TRBV7-2 and TRBJ2-3; TRBD1 matches at 10 bases. The CDR3 is made up of 16 amino acids. From germline, CDR1 is SGHTA and CDR2 FQGNSA. V gave up 5 bases and J gave up 2 bases; unmatched junction bases: 7.

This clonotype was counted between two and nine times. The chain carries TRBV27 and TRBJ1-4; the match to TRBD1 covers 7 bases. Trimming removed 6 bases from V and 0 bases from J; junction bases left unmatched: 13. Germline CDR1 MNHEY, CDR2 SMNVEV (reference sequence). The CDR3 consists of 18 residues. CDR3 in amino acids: CASRPLYRDSATNEKLFF. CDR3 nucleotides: TGTGCCAGCAGACCCCTTTACCGGGACAGTGCAACTAATGAAAAACTGTTTTTT. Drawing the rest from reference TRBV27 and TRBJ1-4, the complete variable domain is EAQVTQNPRYLITVTGKKLTVTCSQNMNHEYMSWYRQDPGLGLRQIYYSMNVEVTDKGDVPEGYKVSRKEKRNFPLILESPSPNQTSLYFCASRPLYRDSATNEKLFFGSGTQLSVL.

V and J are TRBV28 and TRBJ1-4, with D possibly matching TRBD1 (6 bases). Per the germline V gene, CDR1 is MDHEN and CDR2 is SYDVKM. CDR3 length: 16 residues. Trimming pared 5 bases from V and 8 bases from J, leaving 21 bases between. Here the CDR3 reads CASSPLKPGAGEKLFF. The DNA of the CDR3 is TGTGCCAGCAGTCCCTTAAAACCGGGGGCGGGGGAAAAACTGTTTTTT. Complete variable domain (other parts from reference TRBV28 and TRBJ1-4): DVKVTQSSRYLVKRTGEKVFLECVQDMDHENMFWYRQDPGLGLRLIYFSYDVKMKEKGDIPEGYSVSREKKERFSLILESASTNQTSMYLCASSPLKPGAGEKLFFGSGTQLSVL.

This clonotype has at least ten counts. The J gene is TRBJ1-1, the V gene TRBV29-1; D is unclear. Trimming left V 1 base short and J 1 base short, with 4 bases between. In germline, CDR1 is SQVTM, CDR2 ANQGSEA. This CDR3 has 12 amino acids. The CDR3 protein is CSVEAGNTEAFF. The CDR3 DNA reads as TGCAGCGTTGAAGCTGGGAACACTGAAGCTTTCTTT.

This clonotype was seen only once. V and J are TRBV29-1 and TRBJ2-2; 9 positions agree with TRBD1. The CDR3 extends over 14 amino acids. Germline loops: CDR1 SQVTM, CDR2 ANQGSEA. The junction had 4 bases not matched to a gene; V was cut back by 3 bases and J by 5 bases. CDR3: CSVDETGGTGELFF. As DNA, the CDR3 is TGCAGCGTTGACGAGACAGGGGGTACCGGGGAGCTGTTTTTT.